This TCR beta chain stems from a study of neurological immune-mediated disorders. Notes on the study in general: The expanded clones of different subjects shared no CDR3 amino acid sequences (suggesting private repertoires in all groups). One related-CDR3 cluster, identified by phylogenetic grouping, held the repertoires of 18 of 34 multiple sclerosis patients and was a possible signature.

From 2 million PBMCs stored at -80 C, the unsorted libraries were generated. 5'RACE employing 10-nucleotide random UMIs yielded the cDNA. From the 5' RACE reads, TCRdb called clonotypes with MiXCR, one entry per CDR3 protein. The repertoire has 65,000 to 90,000 distinct CDR3 sequences, roughly 4.7% of them found once; the top ten carry 2% to 2.5%. This clonotype was seen many times. No antigen is known for it. This receptor was obtained from a woman aged 25 to 39 with multiple sclerosis. Sequenced input: PBMCs.

The CDR3 loop is CASSRGQGANYGYTF. The CDR3 bases are TGTGCCAGCAGCCGGGGACAGGGGGCTAACTATGGCTACACCTTC. V usage is TRBV11-2 and J usage is TRBJ1-2; 11 bases fit TRBD1. V dropped 5 bases and J dropped 0; count of bases not matched to a gene: 2. The CDR3 extends over 15 amino acids. The germline V gene encodes CDR1 SGHAT and CDR2 FQNNGV.